This TCR beta chain is from a study of T cells after yellow fever vaccination. The 5'RACE template-switching step produced TCR cDNA and added a universal primer site and UMIs. TCRdb re-called the 5' RACE reads through MiXCR, storing one row per CDR3 protein. The sample holds about 340,000 distinct CDR3 sequences, about 4% seen once. Study results and caveats: Most clones from primary vaccination were detected again post-booster (roughly 96% CD4, roughly 90% CD8). Only a minor proportion of clonotypes was detected across both CD4 and CD8 compartments.

CDR3 size: 12 residues. The germline CDR1 and CDR2 sequences are MDHEN and SYDVKM. Trimming cost V 6 bases and J 6 bases, with 11 bases left between them. This clonotype was observed many times. Its antigen is unknown. The source is a young man who received the YFV17D yellow fever vaccine. The sequenced sample was PBMCs, obtained 5 days after the yellow fever booster vaccination. This sequence joins TRBV28 and TRBJ1-2; no clear D gene. CDR3 nucleotide sequence: TGTGCCAGCAGAGGCCCCTACGATGGCTACACCTTC. It is translated as CASRGPYDGYTF.